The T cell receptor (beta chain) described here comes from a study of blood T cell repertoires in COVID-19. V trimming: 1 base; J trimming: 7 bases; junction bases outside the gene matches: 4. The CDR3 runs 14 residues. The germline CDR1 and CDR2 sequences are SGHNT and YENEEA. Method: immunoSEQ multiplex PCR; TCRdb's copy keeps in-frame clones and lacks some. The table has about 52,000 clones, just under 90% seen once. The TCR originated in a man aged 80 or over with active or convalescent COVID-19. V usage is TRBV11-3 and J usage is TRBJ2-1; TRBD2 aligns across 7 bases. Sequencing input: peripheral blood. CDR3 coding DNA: TGTGCCAGCAGCTTAGTCAGGGAGGGTAATGAGCAGTTCTTC. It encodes CASSLVREGNEQFF.